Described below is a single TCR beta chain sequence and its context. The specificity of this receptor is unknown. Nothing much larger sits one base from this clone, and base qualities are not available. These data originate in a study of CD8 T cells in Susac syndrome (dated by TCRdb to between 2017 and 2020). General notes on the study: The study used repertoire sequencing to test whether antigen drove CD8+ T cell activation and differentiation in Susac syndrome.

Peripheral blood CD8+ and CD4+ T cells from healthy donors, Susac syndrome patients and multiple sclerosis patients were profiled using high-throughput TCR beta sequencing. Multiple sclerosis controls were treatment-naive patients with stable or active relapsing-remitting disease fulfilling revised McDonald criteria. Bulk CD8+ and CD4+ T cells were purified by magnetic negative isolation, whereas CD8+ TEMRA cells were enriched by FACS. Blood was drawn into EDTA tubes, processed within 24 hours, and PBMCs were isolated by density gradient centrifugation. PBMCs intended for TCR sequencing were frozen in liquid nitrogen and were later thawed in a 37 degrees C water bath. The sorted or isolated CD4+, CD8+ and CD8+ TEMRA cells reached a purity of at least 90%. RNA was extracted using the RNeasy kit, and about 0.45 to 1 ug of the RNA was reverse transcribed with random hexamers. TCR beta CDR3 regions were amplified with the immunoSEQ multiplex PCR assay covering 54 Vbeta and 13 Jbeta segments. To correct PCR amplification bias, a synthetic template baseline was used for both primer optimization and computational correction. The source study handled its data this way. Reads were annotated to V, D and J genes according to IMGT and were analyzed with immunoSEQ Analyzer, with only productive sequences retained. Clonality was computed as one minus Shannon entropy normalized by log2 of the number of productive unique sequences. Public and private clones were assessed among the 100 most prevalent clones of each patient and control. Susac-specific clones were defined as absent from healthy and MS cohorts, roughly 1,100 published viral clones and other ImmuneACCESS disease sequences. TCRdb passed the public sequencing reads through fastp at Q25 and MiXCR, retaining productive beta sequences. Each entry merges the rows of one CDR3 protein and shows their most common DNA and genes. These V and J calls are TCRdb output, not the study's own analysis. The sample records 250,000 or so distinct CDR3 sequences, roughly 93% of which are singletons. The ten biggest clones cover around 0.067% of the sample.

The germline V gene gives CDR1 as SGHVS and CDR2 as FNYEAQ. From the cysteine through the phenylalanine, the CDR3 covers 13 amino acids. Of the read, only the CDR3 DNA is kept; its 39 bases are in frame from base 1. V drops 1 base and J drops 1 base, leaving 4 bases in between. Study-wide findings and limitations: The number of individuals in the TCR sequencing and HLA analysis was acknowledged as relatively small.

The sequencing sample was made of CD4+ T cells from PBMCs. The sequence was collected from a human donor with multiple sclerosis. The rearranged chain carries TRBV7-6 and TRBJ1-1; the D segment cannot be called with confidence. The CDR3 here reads CASSLDQNTEAFF. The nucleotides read TGTGCCAGCAGCTTAGACCAGAACACTGAAGCTTTCTTT. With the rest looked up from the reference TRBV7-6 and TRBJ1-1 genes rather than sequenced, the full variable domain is GAGVSQSPRYKVTKRGQDVALRCDPISGHVSLYWYRQALGQGPEFLTYFNYEAQQDKSGLPNDRFSAERPEGSISTLTIQRTEQRDSAMYRCASSLDQNTEAFFGQGTRLTVV.